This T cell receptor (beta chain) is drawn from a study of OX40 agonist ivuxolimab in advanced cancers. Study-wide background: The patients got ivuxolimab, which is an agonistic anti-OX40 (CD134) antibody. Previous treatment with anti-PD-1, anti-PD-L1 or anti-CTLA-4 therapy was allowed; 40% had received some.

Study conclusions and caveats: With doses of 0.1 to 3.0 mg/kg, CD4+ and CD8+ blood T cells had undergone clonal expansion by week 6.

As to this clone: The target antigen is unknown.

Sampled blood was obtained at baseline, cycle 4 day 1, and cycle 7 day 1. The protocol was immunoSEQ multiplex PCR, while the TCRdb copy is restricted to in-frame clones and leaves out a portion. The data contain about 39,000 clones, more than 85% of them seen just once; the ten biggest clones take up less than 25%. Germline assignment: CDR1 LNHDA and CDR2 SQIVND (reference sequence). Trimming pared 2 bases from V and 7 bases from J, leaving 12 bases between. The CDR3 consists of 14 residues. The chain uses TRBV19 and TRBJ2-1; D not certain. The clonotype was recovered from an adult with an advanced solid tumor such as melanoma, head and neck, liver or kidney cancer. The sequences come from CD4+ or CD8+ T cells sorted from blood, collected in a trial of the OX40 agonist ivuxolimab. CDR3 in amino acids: CASSIWQANNEQFF. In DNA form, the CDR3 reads TGTGCCAGTAGTATATGGCAGGCTAATAATGAGCAGTTCTTC.